This T cell receptor (beta chain) was documented in a study of high-grade serous ovarian cancer treatment subgroups. Sequenced by immunoSEQ multiplex PCR; TCRdb stores in-frame clones only, minus some. The repertoire holds about 16,000 clones, with around 73% as singletons. The tumor samples were collected prior to definitive surgery or chemotherapy. V shed 5 bases and J shed 7 bases, with 18 bases lying between them. This CDR3 spans 15 amino acids. From germline, CDR1 is MNHEY and CDR2 SVGAGI. This clonotype was obtained from a human donor with high-grade serous ovarian cancer. The sequenced material came from tumor tissue. The chain couples TRBV6-5 to TRBJ1-5, with a tentative D call TRBD1 (6 bases). The CDR3 spells CASSPYGGGGQPQHF. DNA of the CDR3: TGTGCCAGCAGTCCGTATGGGGGGGGCGGACAGCCCCAGCATTTT.